Listed below are T cell receptor beta chains from one sample, sequenced in a study of OX40 agonist ivuxolimab in advanced cancers. Clones were sequenced by immunoSEQ multiplex PCR, and TCRdb holds only the in-frame ones, with some missing. The sample includes 30,000 to 45,000 clones, approximately 79% of them seen just once. This sample comprised CD4+ or CD8+ T cells sorted from blood, obtained in a trial of the OX40 agonist ivuxolimab. The receptors shown here come from an adult with an advanced solid tumor such as melanoma, head and neck, liver or kidney cancer. CDR3s leave out the opening cysteine and the closing phenylalanine or tryptophan. A D gene is named only where the DNA matches it firmly. Size is omitted from some rows. Given values are once, few, many or a class for expanded clones.

TRBV5-1 | TRBD2 | - | ASSVLAGGGTDTQY
TRBV6-6 | - | - | ASSYFETQY
TRBV29-1 | - | - | SVEDTGRQETQY
TRBV19 | TRBD1 | - | ASSSGQGLNSGNTIY
TRBV18 | - | few | ASSPGGDNSPLH
TRBV12-5 | TRBD1 | - | ASGRGTGSSYEQY
TRBV4-1 | TRBD1 | - | ASSQGPGQGSNQPQH
TRBV6-1 | - | - | ASSEAGRLNEKLF
TRBV19 | - | few | ASSIAQGYEQY
TRBV4-3 | TRBD1 | - | ASSRQGAVNSPLH
TRBV6-1 | - | - | ASKGTYTNEKLF
TRBV4-1 | TRBD2 | - | ASSHARLAGSDTQY
TRBV6-6 | - | - | ATQVSSYEKLF
TRBV29-1 | - | - | SVDVGATDTQY
TRBV7-9 | - | - | ASSLVAVDTGELF
TRBV2 | TRBD2 | - | ASRGGLAGDNEQF
TRBV29-1 | - | few | SVVGRPGNTEAF
TRBV7-2 | - | few | ASSPRGADEKLF
TRBV5-1 | - | - | ASSDRSGNTIY
TRBV27 | - | - | ASSSGLVANVLT
TRBV19 | - | - | ATTKVTSNQPQH
TRBV12-5 | - | - | ASGSGDGPLH
TRBV30 | - | medium-sized | AWSVQEKAAQY
TRBV6-4 | - | few | ASSVQGGTDTQY
TRBV2 | - | - | ASSVANEQY